One TCR beta chain is described in this entry. In the authors' workflow: For nucleated cells, counts were estimated from reference gene primer amplification. This table comes from immunoSEQ multiplex PCR, and its TCRdb copy is limited to in-frame clones, with some not included. The D gene and trimming were derived from the DNA, and the V and J assignments and clone size from that table. The sample shows tens of thousands of clones, 80% to 90% of them seen only once. The data were obtained in a study of blood T cell repertoires in COVID-19. Study in general: The origin of the acute and convalescent COVID-19 samples was the United States, Italy and Spain. T cells, B-cell-depleted T cells, or PBMCs supplied cDNA or gDNA.

The germline V gene has CDR1 SGHRS and CDR2 YFSETQ. The junction had 11 bases not matched to a gene; V was cut back by 4 bases and J by 3 bases. The CDR3 totals 16 residues. The sequence was collected from a man in his 60s with acute or convalescent COVID-19. Sequenced sample: peripheral blood. The chain employs TRBV5-1 and TRBJ2-3; 7 bases fit TRBD1. In DNA form, the CDR3 reads TGCGCCAGCAGCCAGAGACAGGGAAGGAGGACAGATACGCAGTATTTT. This gives the protein CASSQRQGRRTDTQYF. Together with reference TRBV5-1 and TRBJ2-3, the CDR3 gives the full variable domain: KAGVTQTPRYLIKTRGQQVTLSCSPISGHRSVSWYQQTPGQGLQFLFEYFSETQRNKGNFPGRFSGRQFSNSRSEMNVSTLELGDSALYLCASSQRQGRRTDTQYFGPGTRLTVL.